This T cell receptor beta chain appears in the sequencing data of a study of OX40 agonist ivuxolimab in advanced cancers. Study-level information: Patients were 65% to 85% male with ages roughly 20 to 85, mean roughly 64.

CDR1 is GTSNPN, CDR2 SVGIG, per germline (reference sequence). The CDR3 contains 11 residues. V lost 3 bases and J 6 bases, leaving 6 bases between the germline ends. The table lists this clone with a count of one. The antigen remains unidentified. Sequencing used immunoSEQ multiplex PCR; TCRdb keeps in-frame clones, though not all of them. The table has tens of thousands of clones, 70% to 90% seen once. Study-wide results and limits: At doses 0.1 to 3.0 mg/kg, CD4+ and CD8+ clones expanded. Individuals who were partial responders at 0.1-3.0 mg/kg had clonal expansion that ranked among the lowest.

V usage is TRBV30 and J usage is TRBJ2-1; no reliable D call. The sequence was collected from an adult with an advanced solid tumor such as melanoma, head and neck, liver or kidney cancer. Sequenced material: CD4+ or CD8+ T cells sorted from blood, taken in a trial of the OX40 agonist ivuxolimab. The CDR3 is CAWREINEQFF. CDR3 sequence (DNA): TGTGCCTGGAGGGAGATCAATGAGCAGTTCTTC.